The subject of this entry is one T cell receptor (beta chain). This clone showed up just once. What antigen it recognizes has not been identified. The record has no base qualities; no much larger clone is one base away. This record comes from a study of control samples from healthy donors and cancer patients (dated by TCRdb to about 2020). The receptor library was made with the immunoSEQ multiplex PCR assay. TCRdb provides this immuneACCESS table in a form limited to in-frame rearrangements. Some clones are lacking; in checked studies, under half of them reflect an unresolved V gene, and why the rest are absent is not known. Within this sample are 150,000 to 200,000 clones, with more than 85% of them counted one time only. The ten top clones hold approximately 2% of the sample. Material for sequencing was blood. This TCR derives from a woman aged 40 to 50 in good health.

CDR3 protein: CASSLSRDRDKPQHF. The sequenced DNA: TGTGCCAGCAGTCTTTCCCGGGACAGGGACAAGCCCCAGCATTTT. Here the chain combines TRBV28 and TRBJ1-5; 9 middle bases align to TRBD1. V and J are trimmed by 5 bases and 8 bases, and the gene matches miss 10 bases of the junction. The CDR3 sequence holds 15 residues, the cysteine and phenylalanine included. Here the CDR3 DNA is all that survives: 45 bases in frame from base 1. CDR1 is given as MDHEN and CDR2 as SYDVKM, both from the germline V gene.